This T cell receptor (beta chain) derives from a study of blood T cell repertoires in COVID-19. Study-wide context: Spain, Italy and the United States supplied samples that represented acute and convalescent COVID-19. T cells, B-cell-depleted T cells, or PBMCs provided the cDNA or gDNA that served as material.

Per the original methods: Using reference gene primer amplification, nucleated cell counts were estimated. Method: immunoSEQ multiplex PCR; TCRdb's copy keeps in-frame clones and lacks some. The D gene and trimming were derived from the DNA, and the V and J assignments and clone size from that table. The sample lists about 170,000 clones, 82% seen once, with around 8% in the top ten. The V gene's germline CDR1 is LNHNV and CDR2 YYDKDF (reference sequence). Trimming took off 0 bases at V and 1 base at J, with 9 bases between the two ends. The CDR3 has 16 residues. The receptor was isolated from a woman in her seventies with acute or convalescent COVID-19. J is TRBJ2-2 and V is TRBV15; D might be TRBD1 (5 bases). Material: peripheral blood. The DNA of the CDR3 is TGTGCCACCAGCAGAGAGACCGGACAGAACACCGGGGAGCTGTTTTTT. Its translation: CATSRETGQNTGELFF.